The 31 T cell receptor beta chains below were found in one sample sequenced in a study of glioma-infiltrating T cells. The iRepertoire nested amplicon-rescue multiplex PCR amplified TCR alpha and beta CDR3s from RNA. TCRdb re-called the multiplex PCR reads with MiXCR, one entry per CDR3 protein. The data show about 110,000 distinct CDR3 sequences, approximately 26% seen once. The sample comprised glioma tissue, nonneoplastic brain tissue, or PBMCs (not recorded which). These receptors were obtained from a human donor with low-grade glioma or glioblastoma, undergoing nonglioma brain surgery, or in good health (not recorded which).

This clonotype was seen ten or more times. V gene TRBV7-9 combines with J gene TRBJ1-2; 7 bases are a match to TRBD1. V lost 8 bases, J lost 7 bases, and 4 bases stayed unmatched. Germline V gene data show CDR1 as SEHNR and CDR2 as FQNEAQ (reference sequence). This CDR3 spans 11 amino acids. In DNA, the CDR3 is TGTGCCAGCGGGGACAGTCTTGGCTACACCTTC. Encoded protein: CASGDSLGYTF.

Ten or more counts support this clonotype. This sequence joins TRBV6-2 or TRBV6-3 and TRBJ2-1; the D is unclear. The germline CDR1 and CDR2 sequences are MNHEY and SVGEGT. The V gene lost 7 bases and the J gene lost 0 bases, with 7 bases spanning the gap. CDR3 length: 13 residues. The CDR3 coding sequence is TGTGCCAGCAAAGCGAGCTCCTACAATGAGCAGTTCTTC. This sequence encodes CASKASSYNEQFF.

This clonotype was detected many times. The chain combines TRBV6-2 or TRBV6-3 with TRBJ2-1, with D hard to call. This CDR3 is built from 13 residues. Germline CDR1 MNHEY, CDR2 SVGEGT. V lost 0 bases and J lost 10, with 10 bases in between. CDR3 amino acids: CASSYSIGREQFF. The CDR3, as DNA: TGTGCCAGCAGTTACTCGATTGGACGGGAGCAGTTCTTC.

The gene calls are TRBV29-1 and TRBJ2-7; tentative D call: TRBD2 (5 bases). V was shortened by 7 bases and J by 3 bases, with 10 bases between the two germline ends. In germline, CDR1 is SQVTM, CDR2 ANQGSEA. The CDR3 sequence is 11 residues long. The DNA of the CDR3 is TGCAGCGCTAGCTTCCTCTACGAGCAGTACTTC. Its protein product is CSASFLYEQYF.

This clonotype has a count of ten or more. V gene TRBV20-1 combines with J gene TRBJ1-1; 8 bases are shared with TRBD1. J gave up 4 bases and V 0 bases, and 13 bases lay outside the gene matches. CDR1 is DFQATT and CDR2 is SNEGSKA in the germline V gene (reference sequence). The CDR3 is 17 amino acids. The DNA of the CDR3 is TGCAGTGCTAGAGATGGCGCGCAGGGGGCGTCCCCCACTGAAGCTTTCTTT. This translates into CSARDGAQGASPTEAFF.

This clonotype was recorded many times. The chain uses TRBV27 and TRBJ1-2, with unresolved D. The length of the CDR3 is 15 residues. Germline lookup yields CDR1 MNHEY and CDR2 SMNVEV (reference sequence). Trimming removed 5 bases from V and 0 bases from J, with 13 bases in between. As DNA, the CDR3 is TGTGCCAGCAGTACTCAGAGACCTTCTAACTATGGCTACACCTTC. Its protein product is CASSTQRPSNYGYTF.

With respect to this clonotype: This sequence may be a read error, since a much larger clone differs from it by one base. This chain connects TRBV4-3 to TRBJ2-7; D is undetermined. This CDR3 is 14 amino acids long. CDR1 LGHNA and CDR2 YSLEER come from the germline V gene. The CDR3 DNA is TGCGCCTGCAGCCAAGATCTGGACGGTTACGAGCAGTACTTC. It translates to CACSQDLDGYEQYF.

A note on this clonotype: Given a much more abundant clone one base away, this may be a read error. The CDR3 region is CASSISPGGNEQYF. CDR3 sequence (DNA): TGTGCCAGTAGTATAAGTCCCGGGGGCAATGAGCAGTACTTC. The rearrangement links TRBV19 to TRBJ2-5, with D perhaps assigned TRBD1 or TRBD2 (6 bases each). The CDR3 is 14 amino acids. Germline-derived CDR1 and CDR2 are LNHDA and SQIVND (reference sequence). V lost 2 bases, J lost 11 bases, and 18 bases lay in between.

In its sample, this clonotype was seen many times. The chain has TRBV4-1 and TRBJ2-7; D is unclear. This CDR3 is built from 14 residues. CDR1 is MGHRA and CDR2 is YSYEKL in the germline V gene. V lost 1 base, J lost 2 bases, and 9 bases lay in between. CDR3 coding DNA: TGCGCCAGCAGCCAAGGAGACGGTCCCTACGAGCAGTACTTC. Protein sequence: CASSQGDGPYEQYF.

This clonotype has ten or more counts. This chain connects TRBV19 to TRBJ2-1; 7 positions agree with TRBD2. Germline V gene lookup returns CDR1 LNHDA and CDR2 SQIVND (reference sequence). The trim removed 6 bases at V and 3 bases at J, leaving 5 bases unmatched. CDR3 length: 14 amino acids. CDR3 sequence (DNA): TGTGCCAGTAGCTGGCGGGGGAACTACAATGAGCAGTTCTTC. As protein: CASSWRGNYNEQFF. Based on the CDR3 plus reference TRBV19 and TRBJ2-1, the full variable domain is DGGITQSPKYLFRKEGQNVTLSCEQNLNHDAMYWYRQDPGQGLRLIYYSQIVNDFQKGDIAEGYSVSREKKESFPLTVTSAQKNPTAFYLCASSWRGNYNEQFFGPGTRLTVL.

This clonotype was detected ten times or more. This rearrangement joins TRBV6-2 or TRBV6-3 to TRBJ2-1; D ambiguous. The CDR3 is 17 residues long. CDR1 is MNHEY and CDR2 is SVGEGT in the germline V gene. Trimming left V 4 bases short and J 1 base short, with 17 bases between. The CDR3, as DNA: TGTGCCAGCAGTTTTATAGTTCGGGCCTTATCCTACAATGAGCAGTTCTTC. It codes for CASSFIVRALSYNEQFF.

This chain uses TRBV3-1 with TRBJ2-7; 7 bases line up with TRBD1. CDR3 length: 15 residues. Trimming removed 2 bases from V and 5 bases from J; junction bases left unmatched: 9. Germline V lookup: CDR1 LGHDT, CDR2 YNNKEL (reference sequence). The CDR3 DNA follows: TGTGCCAGCAGCCAAAAGGGACAGTTTAGGAACGAGCAGTACTTC. Translated: CASSQKGQFRNEQYF.

This clonotype was seen ten or more times. The CDR3: CASSRSGLSTEAFF. DNA of the CDR3: TGCGCCAGCAGCCGGTCGGGACTGTCCACTGAAGCTTTCTTT. The V and J genes are TRBV4-3 and TRBJ1-1; D might be TRBD1 (5 bases). CDR1 and CDR2 from the germline V gene are LGHNA and YSLEER. The CDR3 sequence is 14 residues long. Deletions cut 4 bases from V and 4 bases from J, with 13 bases between.

A note on this clonotype: One end of the junction varies from germline; a read error may be responsible. The V call is TRBV7-2, the J call TRBJ2-3, with a weak D call TRBD1 (6 bases). The CDR3 is made up of 13 amino acids. Germline CDR1 and CDR2: SGHTA and FQGNSA. In nucleotides, the CDR3 is TGTGCCAGCAGCGGACAGAGCACAGATAGGCAGTATTTT. Residues: CASSGQSTDRQYF.

About this clonotype itself: A much larger clone is a single base away; this may be a read error. This chain uses TRBV24-1 with TRBJ2-1; the D call may be TRBD1 or TRBD2 (5 bases each). Trimming pared 3 bases from V and 6 bases from J, leaving 11 bases between. CDR1 is KGHDR and CDR2 is SFDVKD in the germline V gene. CDR3 size: 14 residues. The CDR3: CATSDLGGSNEQFF. DNA for the CDR3: TGTGCCACCAGTGATCTTGGGGGATCCAATGAGCAGTTCTTC.

This clonotype showed up many times. This sequence joins TRBV6-2 or TRBV6-3 and TRBJ1-2; 9 nucleotides match TRBD1. The CDR3 runs to 15 residues. CDR1 and CDR2 (germline): MNHEY, SVGEGT. The ends lost 6 bases at V and 2 bases at J; junction bases unmatched: 7. CDR3 coding DNA: TGTGCCAGCAGAGCCACCGGGACAGGGAACTATGGCTACACCTTC. Translated: CASRATGTGNYGYTF.

This clonotype has a handful of counts. The genes are TRBV19 and TRBJ1-1; D is uncertain. CDR3 size: 15 residues. V lost 1 base and J 3 bases, leaving 12 bases between the germline ends. Germline CDR1 and CDR2: LNHDA and SQIVND (reference sequence). The CDR3 bases are TGTGCCAGTAGTATAGTCACAGCTCGGGACACTGAAGCTTTCTTT. Its protein is CASSIVTARDTEAFF.

This clonotype was seen only once. This sequence may be a read error, since a much larger clone differs from it by one base. The chain recombines TRBV5-1 with TRBJ1-1, with TRBD1 identical over 11 bases. CDR1 is SGHRS, CDR2 YFSETQ, per germline. The length of the CDR3 is 15 residues. The CDR3 protein is CSSSSRGQGAPEAFF. The CDR3 DNA reads as TGCTCCAGCAGCTCCCGCGGACAGGGGGCCCCTGAAGCTTTCTTT. The full variable domain, with the rest looked up from reference TRBV5-1 and TRBJ1-1, is KAGVTQTPRYLIKTRGQQVTLSCSPISGHRSVSWYQQTPGQGLQFLFEYFSETQRNKGNFPGRFSGRQFSNSRSEMNVSTLELGDSALYLCSSSSRGQGAPEAFFGQGTRLTVV.

This clonotype was seen repeatedly, ten times or more. The genes are TRBV7-9 and TRBJ1-1; no reliable D call. The V and J ends lost 4 bases and 1 base respectively, with 7 bases between them. Germline CDR1 SEHNR, CDR2 FQNEAQ (reference sequence). The CDR3 length is 13 residues. The CDR3 sequence is CASSSQKNTEAFF. CDR3 coding DNA: TGTGCCAGCAGCTCCCAGAAGAACACTGAAGCTTTCTTT.

As regards this clonotype: A much larger clone is a single base away; this may be a read error. In this CDR3 the conserved last residue, phenylalanine or tryptophan, is missing, so a read error is likely. V gene TRBV29-1 combines with J gene TRBJ2-7; D is possibly TRBD2 (5 bases). Germline assignment: CDR1 SQVTM and CDR2 ANQGSEA. CDR3 length: 12 residues. The V gene lost 3 bases and the J gene lost 3 bases, with 9 bases spanning the gap. CDR3 DNA sequence: TGCAGCGTTGAGGGAGACATCTACGAGCAGTACTTA. This gives the protein CSVEGDIYEQYL.

As regards this clonotype: A single base separates this from a much larger clone, so it may be a read error. V and J are TRBV6-1 and TRBJ2-7; the match to TRBD2 covers 7 bases. This CDR3 has 12 amino acids. V was pared by 9 bases and J by 5 bases, with 7 bases of the junction left unmatched. Germline V gene data show CDR1 as MNHNS and CDR2 as SASEGT. Here the CDR3 reads CARRGRENEQYF. The DNA of the CDR3 is TGTGCCAGACGAGGGAGGGAGAACGAGCAGTACTTC.

The sample holds a few counts of this clonotype. The rearrangement joins TRBV29-1 to TRBJ2-1, with unresolved D. V was trimmed by 2 bases and J by 6 bases, leaving 11 bases between them. Germline CDR1 is SQVTM and CDR2 is ANQGSEA. This CDR3 contains 13 residues. The CDR3 region is CSVEMGWGNEQFF. Here the CDR3 DNA reads TGCAGCGTTGAAATGGGGTGGGGCAATGAGCAGTTCTTC.

This clonotype was seen ten or more times. The genes are TRBV3-1 and TRBJ1-1; weak D call: TRBD1 (6 bases). The V gene's germline CDR1 is LGHDT and CDR2 YNNKEL (reference sequence). The CDR3 has 15 amino acids. The V end was cut by 5 bases, the J end by 2 bases, with 15 bases between. The CDR3 sequence is CASSNRDTLNTEAFF. In nucleotides, the CDR3 is TGTGCCAGCAGCAACCGGGACACACTAAACACTGAAGCTTTCTTT. Based on the CDR3 plus reference TRBV3-1 and TRBJ1-1, the full variable domain is DTAVSQTPKYLVTQMGNDKSIKCEQNLGHDTMYWYKQDSKKFLKIMFSYNNKELIINETVPNRFSPKSPDKAHLNLHINSLELGDSAVYFCASSNRDTLNTEAFFGQGTRLTVV.

This clonotype was recorded many times. The rearrangement links TRBV7-3 to TRBJ1-1; D not certain. The CDR3 spans 14 residues. Deletions cut 5 bases from V and 6 bases from J, with 16 bases between. Per the germline V gene, CDR1 is SGHTA and CDR2 is FQGTGA. The CDR3 protein is CASSSQMPGAEAFF. The CDR3 DNA reads TGTGCCAGCAGCAGTCAGATGCCCGGCGCTGAAGCTTTCTTT. The entire variable domain, with the rest obtained from reference TRBV7-3 and TRBJ1-1, is as follows: GAGVSQTPSNKVTEKGKYVELRCDPISGHTALYWYRQSLGQGPEFLIYFQGTGAADDSGLPNDRFFAVRPEGSVSTLKIQRTERGDSAVYLCASSSQMPGAEAFFGQGTRLTVV.

Note on this clonotype: A read error may explain this, as a much larger clone is one base away. The rearrangement links TRBV3-1 to TRBJ2-1; perhaps TRBD2 as D (5 bases). This CDR3 spans 15 amino acids. CDR1 LGHDT and CDR2 YNNKEL come from the germline V gene (reference sequence). CDR3 sequence: CASGQLLGAYNEQFF. The CDR3 DNA follows: TGTGCCAGCGGCCAATTACTAGGAGCCTACAATGAGCAGTTCTTC.

This clonotype was recorded at least ten times. The chain's CDR3 is CSARDNLAGEGEQFF. CDR3 coding DNA: TGCAGTGCTAGAGATAATCTAGCGGGAGAGGGTGAGCAGTTCTTC. The chain combines TRBV20-1 with TRBJ2-1; 10 bases agree with TRBD2. This CDR3 is 15 amino acids long. The V and J ends lost 0 bases and 9 bases, in that order; junction bases with no gene match: 8. CDR1 is DFQATT, CDR2 SNEGSKA, per germline (reference sequence).

Concerning this clonotype itself: A much larger clone differs from this one at a single base, so this may be a read error. The chain joins TRBV6-2 or TRBV6-3 to TRBJ2-3; D gene unclear. Germline-derived CDR1 and CDR2 are MNHEY and SVGEGT. Trimming cost V 11 bases and J 3 bases, with 15 bases left between them. This CDR3 spans 13 amino acids. In DNA form, the CDR3 reads TGTGCCGTCAGCAAGACATATACAGATACGCAGTATTTT. The encoded protein is CAVSKTYTDTQYF.

About this clonotype: One base away lies a much larger clone, so this may be a sequencing read error. The rearrangement uses TRBV12-3 or TRBV12-4 and TRBJ1-1; 9 bases line up with TRBD1. The V and J ends lost 5 bases and 6 bases, in that order; junction bases with no gene match: 7. This CDR3 comprises 14 residues. In DNA, the CDR3 is TGTGCCAGCAGTCTCCGGACAGGGGCCGCTGAAGCTTTCTTT. This encodes CASSLRTGAAEAFF.

This clonotype occurred many times. For the CDR3, the DNA is TGTGCCAGCAGTCGACTTTTAAAGAATACGCAGTATTTT. Its translation: CASSRLLKNTQYF. V and J are TRBV6-1 and TRBJ2-3; no firm D call. The germline V gene has CDR1 MNHNS and CDR2 SASEGT. CDR3 length equals 13 residues. Trimming shortened V by 5 bases and J by 7 bases, and 13 bases separated the two germline ends.

This clonotype was found many times. CDR3 loop: CSVRGGENEQYF. The CDR3, as DNA: TGCAGCGTCCGGGGGGGCGAGAACGAGCAGTACTTC. This chain uses TRBV29-1 with TRBJ2-7; 8 bases fit TRBD2. The V gene end was trimmed by 6 bases and the J gene end by 5 bases; junction bases not matched to a gene: 6. CDR1 is SQVTM and CDR2 is ANQGSEA in the germline V gene. The CDR3 is 12 amino acids.

The table lists this clonotype with many counts. This chain uses TRBV27 with TRBJ2-7; perhaps TRBD2 as D (6 bases). The germline V gene has CDR1 MNHEY and CDR2 SMNVEV (reference sequence). Trimming shortened V by 5 bases and J by 3 bases, and 11 bases separated the two germline ends. The CDR3 length is 13 residues. The CDR3 DNA sequence: TGTGCCAGCAGTACCCCGGACTACTACGAGCAGTACTTC. Its protein is CASSTPDYYEQYF.